The source of this TCR beta chain is a study of blood T cell repertoires in COVID-19. Authors' analysis steps: Amplification with reference gene primers provided the estimates of nucleated cell counts. Measured with immunoSEQ multiplex PCR; TCRdb has only the in-frame clones, and not every one. V, J and clone size derive from that table, while D and trimming were established from the DNA sequence. The data contain roughly 500,000 clones, roughly 89% of them singletons. This CDR3 spans 14 amino acids. V lost 4 bases to trimming and J lost 0 bases, with 8 bases between them. Germline assignment: CDR1 SGHDN and CDR2 FVKESK. Seattle patients were enrolled while actively infected and followed longitudinally.

The chain combines TRBV14 with TRBJ2-3; D is ambiguous. The sample comprised peripheral blood. This TCR was sampled from a man aged 18 to 29 with COVID-19, enrolled during active disease. In DNA, the CDR3 is TGTGCCAGCAGCCTATTTGTCAGCACAGATACGCAGTATTTT. Translation gives CASSLFVSTDTQYF.